This T cell receptor beta chain was captured in a study of T cell clonality in common variable immunodeficiency. Control and CVID samples contributed equal amounts of genomic DNA. Generated by immunoSEQ multiplex PCR, the TCRdb table keeps only in-frame clones and is missing some. The sample was found to contain more than 55,000 clones, and every one recurs. Trimming removed 5 bases from V and 4 bases from J, with 11 bases in between. Germline V gene data show CDR1 as SGHNT and CDR2 as YENEEA. The CDR3 has 13 amino acids. Each donor provided roughly 5 to 8 ml of heparinized whole blood. This clone has at least ten counts. Antigen: not known. The read ends 3 residues before the CDR3 terminus; that terminus is restored from the germline J gene. General study findings and limits: CVID subjects had higher TCRbeta clonality than healthy controls, most marked in about a third. T cell subpopulation sequencing would be needed to explain CVID clonality.

This clonotype was obtained from a person aged 18-69 years in good health. The V call is TRBV11-3, the J call TRBJ1-1, with D possibly being TRBD1 (6 bases). The sequenced sample was peripheral blood mononuclear cells. The DNA read from the CDR3 is TGTGCCAGCAGCGCAGGGGTGGGCACTGAA. Amino acid sequence: CASSAGVGTE. The entire CDR3 protein is CASSAGVGTEAFF.